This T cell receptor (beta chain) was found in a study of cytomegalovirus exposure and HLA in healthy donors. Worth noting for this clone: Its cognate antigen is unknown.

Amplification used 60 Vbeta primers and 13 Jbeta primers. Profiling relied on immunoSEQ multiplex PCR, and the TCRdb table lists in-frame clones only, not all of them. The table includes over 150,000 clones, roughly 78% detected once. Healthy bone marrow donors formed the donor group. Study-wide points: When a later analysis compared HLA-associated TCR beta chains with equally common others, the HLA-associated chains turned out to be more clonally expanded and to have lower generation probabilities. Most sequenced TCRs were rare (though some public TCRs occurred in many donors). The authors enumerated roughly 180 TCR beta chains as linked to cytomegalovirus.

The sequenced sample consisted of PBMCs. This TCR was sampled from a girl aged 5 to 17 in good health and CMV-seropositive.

CDR3 nucleotide sequence: TGTGCCAGCAGCCTCGGGGGGGGCGACACTGAAGCTTTCTTT. Translated, it gives CASSLGGGDTEAFF. The rearrangement joins TRBV9 to TRBJ1-1, with D perhaps TRBD1 (6 bases). CDR1 and CDR2 from the germline V gene are SGDLS and YYNGEE. Trimming pared 4 bases from V and 3 bases from J, leaving 13 bases between. The CDR3 sequence is 14 residues long.